The clone carrying this T cell receptor (beta chain) was picked up many times. Its target is unknown. The data were taken from a study of response to subunit inactivated influenza vaccine. Study conclusions and caveats: Authors suggested that a seasonal influenza vaccination recruits few new T cells each time.

This CDR3 is 17 amino acids long. Trimming stripped 9 bases from V and 1 base from J, with 24 bases between. Germline V gene sequence: CDR1 MNHEY, CDR2 SVGAGI. TCRdb fed the RT-PCR reads into MiXCR, producing one record per CDR3 protein. The table shows 700,000 to 900,000 distinct CDR3 sequences, with roughly 20% occurring only once. Sample: PBMCs from blood, taken around 5 days after vaccination. The source of this sequence is a man in his fifties or sixties who received an inactivated influenza vaccine. This chain connects TRBV6-5 to TRBJ1-1, with D possibly matching TRBD1 (5 bases). The CDR3 DNA is TGTGCCAGTACCCCCCTAGGCCACATGGGGACGAACACTGAAGCTTTCTTT. Its translation is CASTPLGHMGTNTEAFF.